This T cell receptor (beta chain) was obtained from a study of T cells in Graves' hyperthyroidism and ophthalmopathy. The study, taken as a whole, reports: Separation of ophthalmopathy from stable hyperthyroidism was achieved by a 13 V-J model. Ophthalmopathy was predicted by the model a median of approximately six months ahead of onset.

Points on this clonotype: The target antigen is unknown.

V was pared by 3 bases and J by 8 bases, with 11 bases of the junction left unmatched. Per germline, CDR1 SGHTS and CDR2 YDEGEE. This CDR3 is built from 17 residues. Patients affected by ophthalmopathy presented a Clinical Activity Score of at least 3, a NOSPECS grade of at least 4, and disease duration below 3 months. The diagnostic basis comprised clinical symptoms, serum thyroxine and TRAb, thyroid ultrasound and orbital computed tomography. Amplified TCR beta CDR3 regions derived from RNA transcripts. In the first-round RT-PCR of the TCR CDR3, the HTBI primer set was used. TCRdb re-called the multiplex PCR reads with MiXCR, one entry per CDR3 protein. The sample consists of 490,000 or so distinct CDR3 sequences, 20% of them appearing once.

The genes are TRBV5-8 and TRBJ2-1; 13 bases line up with TRBD2. The sequence was collected from a man in his forties or fifties with Graves' ophthalmopathy. The specimen sequenced was blood. The CDR3 sequence is CASSSARTSGRGHEQFF. CDR3 sequence (DNA): TGTGCCAGCAGCTCGGCTAGGACTAGCGGGAGAGGGCATGAGCAGTTCTTC.